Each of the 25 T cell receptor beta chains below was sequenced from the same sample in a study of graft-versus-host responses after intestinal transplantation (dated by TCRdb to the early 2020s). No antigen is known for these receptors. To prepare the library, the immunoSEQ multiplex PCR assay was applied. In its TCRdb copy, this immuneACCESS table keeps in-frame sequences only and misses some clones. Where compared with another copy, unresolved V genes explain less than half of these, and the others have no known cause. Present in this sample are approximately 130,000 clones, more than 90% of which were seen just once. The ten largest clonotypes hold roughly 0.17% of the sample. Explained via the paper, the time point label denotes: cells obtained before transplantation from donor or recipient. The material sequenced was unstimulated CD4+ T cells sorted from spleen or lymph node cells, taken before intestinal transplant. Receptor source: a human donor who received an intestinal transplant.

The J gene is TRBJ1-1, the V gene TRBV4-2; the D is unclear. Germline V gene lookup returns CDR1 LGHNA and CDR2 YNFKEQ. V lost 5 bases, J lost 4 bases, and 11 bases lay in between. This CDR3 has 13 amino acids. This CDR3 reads CASSTAGRTEAFF. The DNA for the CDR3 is TGTGCCAGCAGCACTGCTGGACGCACTGAAGCTTTCTTT.

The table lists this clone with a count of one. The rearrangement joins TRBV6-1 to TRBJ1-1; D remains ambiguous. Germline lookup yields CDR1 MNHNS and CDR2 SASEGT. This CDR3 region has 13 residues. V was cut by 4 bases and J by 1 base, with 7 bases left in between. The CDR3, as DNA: TGTGCCAGCAGTGTTCTGCCGAACACTGAAGCTTTCTTT. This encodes CASSVLPNTEAFF.

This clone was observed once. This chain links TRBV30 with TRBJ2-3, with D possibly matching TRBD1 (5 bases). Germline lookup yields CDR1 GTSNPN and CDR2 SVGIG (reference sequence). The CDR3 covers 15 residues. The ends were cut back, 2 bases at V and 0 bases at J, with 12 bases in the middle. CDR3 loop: CAWSLQGSSTDTQYF. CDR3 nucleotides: TGTGCCTGGAGTCTTCAGGGATCTAGCACAGATACGCAGTATTTT.

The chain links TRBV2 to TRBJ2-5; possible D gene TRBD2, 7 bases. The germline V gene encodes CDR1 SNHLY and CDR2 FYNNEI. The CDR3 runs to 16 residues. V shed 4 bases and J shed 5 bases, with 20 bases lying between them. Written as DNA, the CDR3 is TGTGCCAGCAGTGCAGAAGGTGGGGGGGCCTGGGAGACCCAGTACTTC. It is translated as CASSAEGGGAWETQYF.

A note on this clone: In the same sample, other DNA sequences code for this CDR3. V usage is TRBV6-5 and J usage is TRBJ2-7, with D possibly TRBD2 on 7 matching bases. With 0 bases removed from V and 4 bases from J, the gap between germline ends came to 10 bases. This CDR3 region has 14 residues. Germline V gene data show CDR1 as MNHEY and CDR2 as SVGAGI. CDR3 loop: CASSYSRGGYEQYF. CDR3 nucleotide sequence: TGTGCCAGCAGTTACTCGAGGGGGGGTTACGAGCAGTACTTC.

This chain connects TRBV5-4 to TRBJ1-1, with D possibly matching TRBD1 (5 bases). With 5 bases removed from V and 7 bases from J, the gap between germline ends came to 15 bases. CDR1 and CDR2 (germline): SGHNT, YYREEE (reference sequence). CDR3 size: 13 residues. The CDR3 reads CASSFPGRIEAFF. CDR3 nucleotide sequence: TGTGCCAGCAGTTTTCCGGGACGGATTGAAGCTTTCTTT.

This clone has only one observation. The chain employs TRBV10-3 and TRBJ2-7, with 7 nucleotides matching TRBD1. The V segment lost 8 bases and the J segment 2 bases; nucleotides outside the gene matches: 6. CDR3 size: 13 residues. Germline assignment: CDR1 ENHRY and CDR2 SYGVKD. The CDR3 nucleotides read TGTGCCATCGCGGACAGGAGTGCCTACGAGCAGTACTTC. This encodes CAIADRSAYEQYF.

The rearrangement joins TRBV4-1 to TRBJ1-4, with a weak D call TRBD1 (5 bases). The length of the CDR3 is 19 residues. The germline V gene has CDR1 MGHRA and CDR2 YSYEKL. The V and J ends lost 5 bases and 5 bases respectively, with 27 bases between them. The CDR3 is CASSFLQVPDDRLNEKLFF. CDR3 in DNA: TGCGCCAGCAGCTTCCTACAAGTCCCTGACGACAGATTAAATGAAAAACTGTTTTTT.

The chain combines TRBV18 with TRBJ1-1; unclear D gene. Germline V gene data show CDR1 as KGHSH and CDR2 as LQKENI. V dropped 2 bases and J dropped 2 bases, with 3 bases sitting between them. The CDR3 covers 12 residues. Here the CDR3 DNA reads TGTGCCAGCTCACCAGGCAACACTGAAGCTTTCTTT. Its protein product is CASSPGNTEAFF.

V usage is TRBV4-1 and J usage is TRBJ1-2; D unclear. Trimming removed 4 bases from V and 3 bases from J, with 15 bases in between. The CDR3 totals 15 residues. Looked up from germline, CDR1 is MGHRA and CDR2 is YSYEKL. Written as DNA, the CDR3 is TGCGCCAGCAGCCCTATGACCCGAGGGCACTATGGCTACACCTTC. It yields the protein CASSPMTRGHYGYTF.

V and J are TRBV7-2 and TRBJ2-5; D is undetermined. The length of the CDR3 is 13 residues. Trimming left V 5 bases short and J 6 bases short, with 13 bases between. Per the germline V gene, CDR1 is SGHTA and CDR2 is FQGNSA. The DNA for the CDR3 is TGTGCCAGCAGCCTCCCGAGGCGGCAGACCCAGTACTTC. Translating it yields CASSLPRRQTQYF.

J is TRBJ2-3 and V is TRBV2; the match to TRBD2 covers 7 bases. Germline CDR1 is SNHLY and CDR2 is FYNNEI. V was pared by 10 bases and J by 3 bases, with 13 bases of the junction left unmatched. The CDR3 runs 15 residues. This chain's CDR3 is CATPPSVGGTDTQYF. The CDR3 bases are TGTGCCACCCCTCCCTCGGTGGGGGGGACAGATACGCAGTATTTT.

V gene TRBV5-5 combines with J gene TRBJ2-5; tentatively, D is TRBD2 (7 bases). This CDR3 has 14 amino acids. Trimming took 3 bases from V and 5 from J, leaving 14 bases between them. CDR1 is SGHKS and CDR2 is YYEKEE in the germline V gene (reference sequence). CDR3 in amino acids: CASSWGGPYETQYF. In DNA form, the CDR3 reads TGTGCCAGCAGCTGGGGGGGGCCGTATGAGACCCAGTACTTC.

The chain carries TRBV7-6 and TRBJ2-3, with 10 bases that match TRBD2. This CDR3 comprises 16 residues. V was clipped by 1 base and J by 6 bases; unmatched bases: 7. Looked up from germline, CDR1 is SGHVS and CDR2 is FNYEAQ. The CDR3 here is CASSLEAAGGRDTQYF. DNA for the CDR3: TGTGCCAGCAGCTTAGAAGCAGCGGGGGGGCGGGATACGCAGTATTTT.

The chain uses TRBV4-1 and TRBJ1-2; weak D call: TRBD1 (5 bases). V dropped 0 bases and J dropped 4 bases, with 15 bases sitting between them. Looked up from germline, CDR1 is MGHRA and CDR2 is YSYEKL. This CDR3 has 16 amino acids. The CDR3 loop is CASSQDSWGVPYGYTF. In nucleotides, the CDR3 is TGCGCCAGCAGCCAAGACTCCTGGGGGGTCCCCTATGGCTACACCTTC.

Here the CDR3 DNA reads TGTGCCAGCAGCTTGGTTCTGCCGGGCTCCTACAATGAGCAGTTCTTC. Its protein is CASSLVLPGSYNEQFF. The chain combines TRBV5-6 with TRBJ2-1; D uncertain. Deletions cut 0 bases from V and 0 bases from J, with 10 bases between. This CDR3 has 16 residues. Germline V gives CDR1 SGHDT, CDR2 YYEEEE.

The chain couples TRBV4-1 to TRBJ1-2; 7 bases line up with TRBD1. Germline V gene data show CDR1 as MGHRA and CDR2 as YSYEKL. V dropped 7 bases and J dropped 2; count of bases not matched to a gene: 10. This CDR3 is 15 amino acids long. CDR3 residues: CASNPRTGLNYGYTF. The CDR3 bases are TGCGCCAGCAACCCTCGGACAGGACTCAACTATGGCTACACCTTC.

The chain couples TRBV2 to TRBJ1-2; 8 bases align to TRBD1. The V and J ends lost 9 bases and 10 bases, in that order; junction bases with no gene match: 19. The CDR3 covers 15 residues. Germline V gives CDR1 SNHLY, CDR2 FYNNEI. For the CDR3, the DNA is TGTGCCAGTCAGCCGGTTAGGACAGGGCTATACGCCTACACCTTC. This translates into CASQPVRTGLYAYTF. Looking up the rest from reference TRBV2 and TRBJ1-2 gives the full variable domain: EPEVTQTPSHQVTQMGQEVILRCVPISNHLYFYWYRQILGQKVEFLVSFYNNEISEKSEIFDDQFSVERPDGSNFTLKIRSTKLEDSAMYFCASQPVRTGLYAYTFGSGTRLTVV.

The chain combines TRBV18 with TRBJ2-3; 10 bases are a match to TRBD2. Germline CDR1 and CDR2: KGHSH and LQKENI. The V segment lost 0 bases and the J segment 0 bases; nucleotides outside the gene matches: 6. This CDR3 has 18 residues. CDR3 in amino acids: CASSPPWASGGSTDTQYF. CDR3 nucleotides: TGTGCCAGCTCACCACCTTGGGCTAGCGGGGGAAGCACAGATACGCAGTATTTT.

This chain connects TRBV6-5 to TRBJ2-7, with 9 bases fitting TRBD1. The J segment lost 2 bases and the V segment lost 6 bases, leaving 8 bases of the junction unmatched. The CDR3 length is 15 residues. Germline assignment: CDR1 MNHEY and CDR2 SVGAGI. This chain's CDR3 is CASRVRQGVTYEQYF. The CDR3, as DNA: TGTGCCAGCAGGGTTAGACAGGGGGTAACCTACGAGCAGTACTTC.

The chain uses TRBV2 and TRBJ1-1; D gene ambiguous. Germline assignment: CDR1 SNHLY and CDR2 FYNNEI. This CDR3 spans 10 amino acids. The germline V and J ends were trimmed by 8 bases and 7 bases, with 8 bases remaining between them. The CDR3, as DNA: TGTGCCAGCGACGACGGTGAAGCTTTCTTT. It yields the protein CASDDGEAFF. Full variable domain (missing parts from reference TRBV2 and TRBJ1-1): EPEVTQTPSHQVTQMGQEVILRCVPISNHLYFYWYRQILGQKVEFLVSFYNNEISEKSEIFDDQFSVERPDGSNFTLKIRSTKLEDSAMYFCASDDGEAFFGQGTRLTVV.

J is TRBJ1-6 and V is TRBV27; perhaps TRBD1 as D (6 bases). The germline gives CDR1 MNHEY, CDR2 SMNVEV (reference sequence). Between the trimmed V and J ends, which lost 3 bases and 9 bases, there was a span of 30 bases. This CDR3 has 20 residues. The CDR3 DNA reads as TGTGCCAGCAGTTTTAGAGGGGTTCGGGACACGGCTAAAAATCGTTCACCCCTCCACTTT. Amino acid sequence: CASSFRGVRDTAKNRSPLHF.

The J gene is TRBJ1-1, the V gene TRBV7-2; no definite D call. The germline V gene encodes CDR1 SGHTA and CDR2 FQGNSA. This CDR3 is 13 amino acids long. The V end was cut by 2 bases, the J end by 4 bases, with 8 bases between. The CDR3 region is CASSLIASTEAFF. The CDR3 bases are TGTGCCAGCAGCTTAATCGCCAGCACTGAAGCTTTCTTT.

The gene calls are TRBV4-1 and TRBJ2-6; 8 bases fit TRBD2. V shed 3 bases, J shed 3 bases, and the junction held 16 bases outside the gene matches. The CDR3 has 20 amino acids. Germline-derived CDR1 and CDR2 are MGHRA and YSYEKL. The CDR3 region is CASSHVGWPAGRVGANVLTF. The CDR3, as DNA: TGCGCCAGCAGCCATGTAGGGTGGCCAGCCGGGAGGGTTGGGGCCAACGTCCTGACTTTC.

CDR3 sequence: CATSRGTTGETQYF. The DNA of the CDR3 is TGTGCCACCAGCAGAGGAACGACCGGGGAGACCCAGTACTTC. This sequence joins TRBV15 and TRBJ2-5, with no clear D. The CDR3 has 14 amino acids. Between the trimmed V and J ends, which lost 1 base and 5 bases, there was a span of 11 bases. Germline V gives CDR1 LNHNV, CDR2 YYDKDF (reference sequence).